A single sample gave rise to the 4 T cell receptor beta chains below, sequenced in a study of T cells in Graves' hyperthyroidism and ophthalmopathy (dated by TCRdb to 2018 to 2020). Library creation used multiplex PCR. The reads were generated on an Illumina HiSeq 2000. TCR beta CDR3 regions were amplified from RNA transcripts. A first-round RT-PCR of the TCR CDR3 used the HTBI primer set with the Qiagen OneStep RT-PCR kit. In-frame beta chains were kept once TCRdb had trimmed the public reads at Q25 with fastp and called clones with MiXCR. Each entry merges the rows of one CDR3 protein and shows their most common DNA and genes. Recorded for this sample are 400,000 to 550,000 distinct CDR3 sequences; around a quarter of them occurred a single time. 10% to 12% of the sample rests with the top ten. Material for sequencing was blood. The origin of the receptors is a woman in her thirties with Graves' ophthalmopathy.

V gene TRBV11-2 combines with J gene TRBJ1-1, with TRBD1 as a possible D gene (5 bases). V was pared by 5 bases and J by 3 bases, with 16 bases between. Germline CDR1 SGHAT, CDR2 FQNNGV. CDR3 length equals 15 residues. CDR3 in DNA: TGTGCCAGCAGCGCGGCCACGGGGCCAGACACTGAAGCTTTCTTT. Its translation is CASSAATGPDTEAFF.

The V gene is TRBV5-4, the J gene TRBJ1-2; D gene unclear. The V gene lost 4 bases and the J gene lost 4 bases, with 17 bases spanning the gap. CDR1 SGHNT and CDR2 YYREEE come from the germline V gene (reference sequence). The CDR3 is 15 residues long. CDR3 residues: CASSVDGLSGYGYTF. CDR3 nucleotide sequence: TGTGCCAGCAGCGTGGACGGGCTAAGCGGCTATGGCTACACCTTC.

This clonotype has ten or more counts. The chain is built from TRBV11-1 and TRBJ2-2, with D possibly being TRBD2 (6 bases). This CDR3 contains 13 residues. Trimming cost V 5 bases and J 7 bases, with 11 bases left between them. Looked up from germline, CDR1 is SGHAT and CDR2 is FQDESV (reference sequence). The chain's CDR3 is CASSLWGVGELFF. Written as DNA, the CDR3 is TGTGCCAGCAGCCTATGGGGGGTCGGGGAGCTGTTTTTT.

V and J are TRBV9 and TRBJ1-3; 7 bases align to TRBD1. CDR1 and CDR2 (germline): SGDLS, YYNGEE. CDR3 size: 15 residues. V gave up 2 bases and J gave up 3 bases; unmatched junction bases: 5. The CDR3: CASSVGRGFGNTIYF. DNA of the CDR3: TGTGCCAGCAGCGTGGGCAGGGGGTTTGGAAACACCATATATTTT.